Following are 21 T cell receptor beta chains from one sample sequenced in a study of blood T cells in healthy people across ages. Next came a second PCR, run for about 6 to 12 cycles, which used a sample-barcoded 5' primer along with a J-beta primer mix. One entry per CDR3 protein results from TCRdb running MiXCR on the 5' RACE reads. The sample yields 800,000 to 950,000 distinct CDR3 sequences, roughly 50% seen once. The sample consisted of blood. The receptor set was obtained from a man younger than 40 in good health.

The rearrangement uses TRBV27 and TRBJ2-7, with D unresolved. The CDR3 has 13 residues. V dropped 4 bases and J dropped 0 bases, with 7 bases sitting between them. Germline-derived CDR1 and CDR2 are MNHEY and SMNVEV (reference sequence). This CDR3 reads CASSSAPSYEQYF. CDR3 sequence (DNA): TGTGCCAGCAGTTCCGCGCCCTCCTACGAGCAGTACTTC.

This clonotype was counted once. CDR3 region: CASSFPAGGADTQYF. DNA of the CDR3: TGTGCCAGCAGCTTCCCAGCGGGGGGGGCAGATACGCAGTATTTT. V usage is TRBV7-9 and J usage is TRBJ2-3; 10 bases are shared with TRBD2. The CDR3 contains 15 residues. Germline loops: CDR1 SEHNR, CDR2 FQNEAQ (reference sequence). V dropped 3 bases and J dropped 4; count of bases not matched to a gene: 4.

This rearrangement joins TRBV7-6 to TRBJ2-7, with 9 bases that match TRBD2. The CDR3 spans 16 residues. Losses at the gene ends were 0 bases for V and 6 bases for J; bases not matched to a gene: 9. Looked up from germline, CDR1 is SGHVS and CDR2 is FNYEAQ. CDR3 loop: CASSLALQRGASEQYF. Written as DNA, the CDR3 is TGTGCCAGCAGCTTAGCGTTGCAGCGGGGGGCCTCCGAGCAGTACTTC.

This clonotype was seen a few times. Written as DNA, the CDR3 is TGTGCCAGCAGTTACGGGGGGCAGGACTATGGCTACACCTTC. Its protein is CASSYGGQDYGYTF. The V gene is TRBV6-2 or TRBV6-3, the J gene TRBJ1-2; the D gene is possibly TRBD1 (6 bases). CDR1 is MNHEY, CDR2 SVGEGT, per germline. This CDR3 has 14 residues. The V end lost 2 bases, the J end lost 3 bases, and 10 bases lay between the germline ends.

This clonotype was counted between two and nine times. In DNA, the CDR3 is TGTGCCAGCAGTTACTCGACCGGGGGTCAGAACACCGGGGAGCTGTTTTTT. It yields the protein CASSYSTGGQNTGELFF. The chain employs TRBV6-5 and TRBJ2-2, with D possibly being TRBD2 (6 bases). CDR3 length: 17 residues. In germline, CDR1 is MNHEY, CDR2 SVGAGI. V was clipped by 0 bases and J by 1 base, with 12 bases between them.

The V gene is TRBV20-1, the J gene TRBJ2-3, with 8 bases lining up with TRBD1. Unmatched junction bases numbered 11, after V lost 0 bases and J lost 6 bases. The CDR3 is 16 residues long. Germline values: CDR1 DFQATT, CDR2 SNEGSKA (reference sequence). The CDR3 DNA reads TGCAGTGCTAGAGATACAGGGGGTCCTACCGGGGATACGCAGTATTTT. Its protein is CSARDTGGPTGDTQYF.

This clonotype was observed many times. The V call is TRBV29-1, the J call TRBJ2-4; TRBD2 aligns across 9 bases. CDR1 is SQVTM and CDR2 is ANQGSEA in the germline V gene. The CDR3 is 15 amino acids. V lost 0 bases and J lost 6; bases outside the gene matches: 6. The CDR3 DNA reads TGCAGCGTTGAAGAGGCGGGACTAGCTTTAAACATTCAGTACTTC. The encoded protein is CSVEEAGLALNIQYF.

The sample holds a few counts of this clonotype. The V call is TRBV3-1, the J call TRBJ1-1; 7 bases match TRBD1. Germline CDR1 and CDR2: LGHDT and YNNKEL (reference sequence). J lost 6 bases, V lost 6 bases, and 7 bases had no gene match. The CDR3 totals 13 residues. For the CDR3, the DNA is TGTGCCAGCAGTAACACAGGGGCCGCTGAAGCTTTCTTT. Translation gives CASSNTGAAEAFF.

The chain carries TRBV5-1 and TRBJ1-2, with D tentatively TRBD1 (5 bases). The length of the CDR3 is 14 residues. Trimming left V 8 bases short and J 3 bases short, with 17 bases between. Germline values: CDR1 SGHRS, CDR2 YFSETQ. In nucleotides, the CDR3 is TGCGCCAGTGCGGCAGGGATGAGGGACTATGGCTACACCTTC. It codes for CASAAGMRDYGYTF.

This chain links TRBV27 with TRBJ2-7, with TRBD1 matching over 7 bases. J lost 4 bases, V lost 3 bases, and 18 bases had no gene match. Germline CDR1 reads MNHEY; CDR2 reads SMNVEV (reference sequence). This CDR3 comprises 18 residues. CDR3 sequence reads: CASSFTAATGNQIYEQYF. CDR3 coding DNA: TGTGCCAGCAGTTTTACCGCGGCGACAGGGAATCAGATATACGAGCAGTACTTC.

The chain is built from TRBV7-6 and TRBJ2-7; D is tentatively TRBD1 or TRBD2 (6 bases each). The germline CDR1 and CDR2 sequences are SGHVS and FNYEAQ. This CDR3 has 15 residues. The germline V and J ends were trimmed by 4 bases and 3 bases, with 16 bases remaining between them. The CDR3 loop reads CASSSRGRGLYEQYF. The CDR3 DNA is TGTGCCAGCAGCTCTAGAGGCCGGGGGCTCTACGAGCAGTACTTC.

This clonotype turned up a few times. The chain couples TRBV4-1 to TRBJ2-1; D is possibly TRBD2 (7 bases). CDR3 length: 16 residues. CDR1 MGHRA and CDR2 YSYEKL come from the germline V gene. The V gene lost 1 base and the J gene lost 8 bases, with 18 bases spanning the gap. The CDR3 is CASSQVPSGGAHEQFF. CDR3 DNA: TGCGCCAGCAGCCAAGTTCCTAGTGGGGGGGCCCATGAGCAGTTCTTC.

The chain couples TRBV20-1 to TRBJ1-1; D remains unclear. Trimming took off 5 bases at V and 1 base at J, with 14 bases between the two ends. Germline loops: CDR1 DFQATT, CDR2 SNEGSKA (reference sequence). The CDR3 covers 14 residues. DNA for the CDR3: TGCAGTGCTTCTGGCCGATTGGAGAACACTGAAGCTTTCTTT. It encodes CSASGRLENTEAFF.

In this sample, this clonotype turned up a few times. The CDR3 spells CASSVGTPYGYTF. CDR3 DNA sequence: TGTGCCAGCAGTGTGGGCACTCCCTATGGCTACACCTTC. The genes are TRBV2 and TRBJ1-2; the D is unclear. Germline CDR1 and CDR2: SNHLY and FYNNEI. This CDR3 has 13 residues. The ends were cut back, 4 bases at V and 4 bases at J, with 10 bases in the middle.

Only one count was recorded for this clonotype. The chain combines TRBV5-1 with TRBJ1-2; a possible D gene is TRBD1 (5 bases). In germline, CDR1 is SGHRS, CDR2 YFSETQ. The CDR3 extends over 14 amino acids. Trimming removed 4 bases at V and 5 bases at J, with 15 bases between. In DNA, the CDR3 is TGCGCCAGCAGCCCCCTGACAGAGCGATATGGCTACACCTTC. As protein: CASSPLTERYGYTF.

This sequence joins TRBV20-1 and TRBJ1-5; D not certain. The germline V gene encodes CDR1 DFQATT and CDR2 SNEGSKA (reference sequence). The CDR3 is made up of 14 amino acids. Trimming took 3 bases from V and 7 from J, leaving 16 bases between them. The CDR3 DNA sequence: TGCAGTGCTAGTACTCGCATTCGCGACCAGCCCCAGCATTTT. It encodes CSASTRIRDQPQHF.

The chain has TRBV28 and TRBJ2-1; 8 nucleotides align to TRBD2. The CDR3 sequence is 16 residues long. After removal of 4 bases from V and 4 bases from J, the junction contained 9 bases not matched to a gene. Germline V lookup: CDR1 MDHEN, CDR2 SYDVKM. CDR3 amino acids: CASSSPGGGPYNEQFF. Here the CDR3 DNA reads TGTGCCAGCAGTTCTCCGGGCGGGGGGCCTTACAATGAGCAGTTCTTC.

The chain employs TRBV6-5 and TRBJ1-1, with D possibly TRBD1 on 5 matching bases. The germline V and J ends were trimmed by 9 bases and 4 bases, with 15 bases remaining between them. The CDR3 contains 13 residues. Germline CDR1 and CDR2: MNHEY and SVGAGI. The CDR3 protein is CARDKVKGTEAFF. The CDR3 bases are TGTGCCAGGGACAAAGTGAAGGGCACTGAAGCTTTCTTT.

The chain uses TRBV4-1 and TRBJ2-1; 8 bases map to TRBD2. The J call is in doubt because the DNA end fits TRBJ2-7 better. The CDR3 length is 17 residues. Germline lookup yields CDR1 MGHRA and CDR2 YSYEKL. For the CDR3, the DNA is TGCGCCAGCAGCCAAGATCCCGCGGGGGGCCCCTACAATGAGCAGTACTTC. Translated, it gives CASSQDPAGGPYNEQYF.

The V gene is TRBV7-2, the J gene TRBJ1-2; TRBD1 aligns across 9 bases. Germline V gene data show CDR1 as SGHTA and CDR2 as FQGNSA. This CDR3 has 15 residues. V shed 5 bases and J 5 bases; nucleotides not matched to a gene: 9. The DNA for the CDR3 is TGTGCCAGCAGCACCACAGGGGGCGGGGTATATGGCTACACCTTC. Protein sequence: CASSTTGGGVYGYTF.

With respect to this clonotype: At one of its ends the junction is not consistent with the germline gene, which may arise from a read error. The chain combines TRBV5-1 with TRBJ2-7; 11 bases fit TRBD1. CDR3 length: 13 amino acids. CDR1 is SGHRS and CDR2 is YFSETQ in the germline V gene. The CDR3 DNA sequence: TGTGCCAGCAGTTTGGGACAGGGGGACGAGCAGTACTTC. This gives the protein CASSLGQGDEQYF.